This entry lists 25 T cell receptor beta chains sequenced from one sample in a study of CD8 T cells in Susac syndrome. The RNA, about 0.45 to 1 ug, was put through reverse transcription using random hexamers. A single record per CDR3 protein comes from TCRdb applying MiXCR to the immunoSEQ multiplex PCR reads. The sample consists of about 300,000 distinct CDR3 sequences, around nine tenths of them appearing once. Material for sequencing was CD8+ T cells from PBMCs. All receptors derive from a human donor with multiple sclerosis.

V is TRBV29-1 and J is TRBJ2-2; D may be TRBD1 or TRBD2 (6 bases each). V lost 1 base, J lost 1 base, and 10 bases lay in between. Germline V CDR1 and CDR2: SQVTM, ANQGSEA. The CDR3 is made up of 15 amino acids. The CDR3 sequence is CSVEGRGLNTGELFF. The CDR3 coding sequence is TGCAGCGTTGAAGGTCGGGGGCTGAACACCGGGGAGCTGTTTTTT.

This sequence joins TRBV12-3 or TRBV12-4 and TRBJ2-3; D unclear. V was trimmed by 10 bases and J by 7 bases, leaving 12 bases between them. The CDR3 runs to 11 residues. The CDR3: CANLLRNTQYF. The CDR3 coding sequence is TGTGCCAACCTACTTCGAAATACGCAGTATTTT.

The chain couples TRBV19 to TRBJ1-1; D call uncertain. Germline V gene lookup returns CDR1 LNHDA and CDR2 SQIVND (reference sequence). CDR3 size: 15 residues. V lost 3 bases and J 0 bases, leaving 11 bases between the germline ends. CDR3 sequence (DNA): TGTGCCAGTAGTATTATTCCAGGCCTGAACACTGAAGCTTTCTTT. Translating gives CASSIIPGLNTEAFF.

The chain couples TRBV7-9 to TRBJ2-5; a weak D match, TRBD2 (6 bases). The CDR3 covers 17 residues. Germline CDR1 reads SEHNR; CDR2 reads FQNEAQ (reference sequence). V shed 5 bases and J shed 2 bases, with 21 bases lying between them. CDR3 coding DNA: TGTGCCAGCAGCAGGCGGGATGGGGTAACGGGTCAAGAGACCCAGTACTTC. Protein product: CASSRRDGVTGQETQYF.

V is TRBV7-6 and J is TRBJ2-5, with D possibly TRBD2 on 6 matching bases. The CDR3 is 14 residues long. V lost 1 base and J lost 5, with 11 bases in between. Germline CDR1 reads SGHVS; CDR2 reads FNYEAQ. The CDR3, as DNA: TGTGCCAGCAGCTTAGGACTAGGGGCGGAGACCCAGTACTTC. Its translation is CASSLGLGAETQYF.

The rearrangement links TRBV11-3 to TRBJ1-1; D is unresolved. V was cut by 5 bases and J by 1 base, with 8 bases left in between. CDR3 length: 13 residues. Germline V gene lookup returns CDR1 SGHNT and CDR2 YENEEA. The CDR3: CASSTSANTEAFF. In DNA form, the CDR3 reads TGTGCCAGCAGCACGTCAGCGAACACTGAAGCTTTCTTT.

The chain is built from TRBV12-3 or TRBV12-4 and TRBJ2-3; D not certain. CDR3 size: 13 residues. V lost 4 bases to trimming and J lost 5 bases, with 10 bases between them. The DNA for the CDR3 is TGTGCCAGCAGTTCCGTAGCTGTAGATACGCAGTATTTT. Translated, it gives CASSSVAVDTQYF.

The CDR3 loop is CASSEEWGGSPLHF. CDR3 nucleotides: TGTGCCAGCAGTGAGGAGTGGGGGGGTTCACCCCTCCACTTT. The chain couples TRBV2 to TRBJ1-6; a weak D match, TRBD1 (5 bases). The CDR3 is 14 amino acids. V dropped 3 bases and J dropped 9 bases, with 12 bases sitting between them. In germline, CDR1 is SNHLY, CDR2 FYNNEI.

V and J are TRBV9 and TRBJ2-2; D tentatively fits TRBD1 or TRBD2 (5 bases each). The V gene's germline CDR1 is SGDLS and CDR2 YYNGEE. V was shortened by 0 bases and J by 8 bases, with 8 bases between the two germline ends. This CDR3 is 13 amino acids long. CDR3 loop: CASSVAGPGELFF. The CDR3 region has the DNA TGTGCCAGCAGCGTAGCGGGGCCGGGGGAGCTGTTTTTT.

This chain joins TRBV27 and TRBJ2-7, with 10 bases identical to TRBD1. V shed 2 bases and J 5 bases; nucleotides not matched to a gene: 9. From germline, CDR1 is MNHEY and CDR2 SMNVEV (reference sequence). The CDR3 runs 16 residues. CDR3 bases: TGTGCCAGCAGTTTAGCCGGACAGGGGGTATCTGACGAGCAGTACTTC. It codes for CASSLAGQGVSDEQYF.

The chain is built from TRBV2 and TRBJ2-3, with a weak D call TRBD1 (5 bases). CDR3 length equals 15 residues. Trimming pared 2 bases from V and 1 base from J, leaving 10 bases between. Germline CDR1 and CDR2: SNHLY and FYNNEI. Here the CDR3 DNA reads TGTGCCAGCAGTGAAAGGCAGGGCCGCACAGATACGCAGTATTTT. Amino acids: CASSERQGRTDTQYF.

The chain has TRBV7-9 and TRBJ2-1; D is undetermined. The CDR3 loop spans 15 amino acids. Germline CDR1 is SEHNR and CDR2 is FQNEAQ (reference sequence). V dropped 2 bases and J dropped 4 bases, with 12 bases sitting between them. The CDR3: CASSLRSAEYNEQFF. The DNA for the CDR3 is TGTGCCAGCAGCTTAAGGAGCGCCGAGTACAATGAGCAGTTCTTC.

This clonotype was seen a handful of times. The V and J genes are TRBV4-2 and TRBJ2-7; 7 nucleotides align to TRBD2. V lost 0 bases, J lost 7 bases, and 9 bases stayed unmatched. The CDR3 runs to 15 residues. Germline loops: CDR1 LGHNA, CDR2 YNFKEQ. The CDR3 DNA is TGTGCCAGCAGCCAAGAAGCGGGACTACTGACGGAGCAGTACTTC. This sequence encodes CASSQEAGLLTEQYF.

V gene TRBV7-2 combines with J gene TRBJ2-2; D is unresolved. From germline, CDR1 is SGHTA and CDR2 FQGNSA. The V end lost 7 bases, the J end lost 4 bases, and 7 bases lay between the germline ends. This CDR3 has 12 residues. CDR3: CASKLSTGELFF. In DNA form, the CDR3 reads TGTGCCAGCAAGCTGTCCACCGGGGAGCTGTTTTTT.

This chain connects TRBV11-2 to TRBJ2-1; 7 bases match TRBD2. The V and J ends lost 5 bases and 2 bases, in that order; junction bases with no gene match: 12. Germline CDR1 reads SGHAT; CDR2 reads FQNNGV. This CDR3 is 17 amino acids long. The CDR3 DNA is TGTGCCAGCAGCACTAGCGAGGAGCCTGCCCCCTACAATGAGCAGTTCTTC. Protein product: CASSTSEEPAPYNEQFF.

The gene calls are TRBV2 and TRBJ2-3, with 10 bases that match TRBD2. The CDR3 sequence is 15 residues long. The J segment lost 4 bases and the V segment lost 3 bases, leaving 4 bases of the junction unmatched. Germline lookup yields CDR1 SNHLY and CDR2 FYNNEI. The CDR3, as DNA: TGTGCCAGCAGTGAGCTAGCGGGAGTCCCAGATACGCAGTATTTT. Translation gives CASSELAGVPDTQYF.

The CDR3 nucleotides are TGCAGTGCTAGAGCCGGGACTAGCGGTCACAATGAGCAGTTCTTC. Amino acids: CSARAGTSGHNEQFF. The chain uses TRBV20-1 and TRBJ2-1, with 11 bases that match TRBD2. V lost 1 base to trimming and J lost 5 bases; unmatched junction nucleotides: 4. Germline V gene data show CDR1 as DFQATT and CDR2 as SNEGSKA (reference sequence). CDR3 length equals 15 residues.

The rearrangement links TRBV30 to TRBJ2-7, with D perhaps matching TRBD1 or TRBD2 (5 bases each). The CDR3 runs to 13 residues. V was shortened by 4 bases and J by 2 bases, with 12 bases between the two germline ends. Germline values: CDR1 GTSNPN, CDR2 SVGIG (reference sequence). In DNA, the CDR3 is TGTGCCTGGACACCGGGACCCGCCTACGAGCAGTACTTC. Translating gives CAWTPGPAYEQYF.

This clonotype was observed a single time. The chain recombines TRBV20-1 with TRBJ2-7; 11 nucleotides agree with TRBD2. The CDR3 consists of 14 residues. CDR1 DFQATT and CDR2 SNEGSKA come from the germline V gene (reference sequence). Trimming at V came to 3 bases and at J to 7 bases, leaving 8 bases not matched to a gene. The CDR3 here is CSARSSGRAREQYF. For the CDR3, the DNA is TGCAGTGCTAGGAGTAGCGGGAGGGCTAGAGAGCAGTACTTC.

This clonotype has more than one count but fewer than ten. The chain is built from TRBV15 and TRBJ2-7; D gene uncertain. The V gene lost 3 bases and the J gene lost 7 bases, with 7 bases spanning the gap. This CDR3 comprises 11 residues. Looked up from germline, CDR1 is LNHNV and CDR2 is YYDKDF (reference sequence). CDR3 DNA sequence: TGTGCCACCAGCAGCCGGCGGGAGCAGTACTTC. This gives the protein CATSSRREQYF.

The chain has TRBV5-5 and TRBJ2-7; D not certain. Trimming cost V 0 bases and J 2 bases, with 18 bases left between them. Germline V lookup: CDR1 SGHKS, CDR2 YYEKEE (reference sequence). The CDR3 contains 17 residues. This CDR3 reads CASSLAETEAPPYEQYF. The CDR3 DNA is TGTGCCAGCAGCTTGGCGGAGACCGAAGCCCCTCCCTACGAGCAGTACTTC.

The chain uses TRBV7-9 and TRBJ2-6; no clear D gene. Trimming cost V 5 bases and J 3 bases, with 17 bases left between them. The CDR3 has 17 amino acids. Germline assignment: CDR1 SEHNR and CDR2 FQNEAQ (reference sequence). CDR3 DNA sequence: TGTGCCAGCAGCCCCGCGGCTCCATGGAGTGGGGCCAACGTCCTGACTTTC. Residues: CASSPAAPWSGANVLTF.

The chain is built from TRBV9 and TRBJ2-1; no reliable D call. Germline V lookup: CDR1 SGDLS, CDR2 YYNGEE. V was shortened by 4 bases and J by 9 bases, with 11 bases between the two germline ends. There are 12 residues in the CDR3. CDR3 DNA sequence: TGTGCCAGCAGCCCGTTAATCCCTGAGCAGTTCTTC. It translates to CASSPLIPEQFF.

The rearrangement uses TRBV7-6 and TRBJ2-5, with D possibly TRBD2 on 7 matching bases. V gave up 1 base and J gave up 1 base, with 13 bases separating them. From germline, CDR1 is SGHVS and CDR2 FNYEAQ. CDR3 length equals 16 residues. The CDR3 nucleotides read TGTGCCAGCAGCTTAGAGGTGGGGGGGCCCCAAGAGACCCAGTACTTC. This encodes CASSLEVGGPQETQYF.

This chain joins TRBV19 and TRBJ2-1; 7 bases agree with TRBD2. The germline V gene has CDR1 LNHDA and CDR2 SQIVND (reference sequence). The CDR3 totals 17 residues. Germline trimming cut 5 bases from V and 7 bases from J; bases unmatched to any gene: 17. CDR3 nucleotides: TGTGCCAGTAGTCCCCCTAGTAGCGGTCTCGGGGGGAATGAGCAGTTCTTC. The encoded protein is CASSPPSSGLGGNEQFF.